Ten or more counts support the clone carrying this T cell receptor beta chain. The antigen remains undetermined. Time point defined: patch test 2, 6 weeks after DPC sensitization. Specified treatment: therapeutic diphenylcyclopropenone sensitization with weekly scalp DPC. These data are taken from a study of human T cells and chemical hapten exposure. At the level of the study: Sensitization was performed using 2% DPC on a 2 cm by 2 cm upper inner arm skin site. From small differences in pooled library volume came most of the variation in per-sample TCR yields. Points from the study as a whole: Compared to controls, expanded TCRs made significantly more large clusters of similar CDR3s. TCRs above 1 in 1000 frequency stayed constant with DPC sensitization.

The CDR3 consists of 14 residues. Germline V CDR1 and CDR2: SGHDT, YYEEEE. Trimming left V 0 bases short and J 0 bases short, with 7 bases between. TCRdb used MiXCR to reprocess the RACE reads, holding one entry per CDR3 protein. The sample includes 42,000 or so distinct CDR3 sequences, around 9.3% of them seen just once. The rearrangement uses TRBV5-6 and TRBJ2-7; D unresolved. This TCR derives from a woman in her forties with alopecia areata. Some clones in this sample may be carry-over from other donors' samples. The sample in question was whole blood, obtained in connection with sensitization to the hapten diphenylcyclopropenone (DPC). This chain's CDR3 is CASSLAPSSYEQYF. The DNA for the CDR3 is TGTGCCAGCAGCTTGGCCCCGAGCTCCTACGAGCAGTACTTC.